This T cell receptor beta chain was obtained from a study of spatial heterogeneity in lung cancer. General study results and limits: Counts of expanded alpha and beta TCRs within tumors tracked the tumor nonsynonymous mutation count.

Using its own MiXCR run on the 5' RACE reads, TCRdb lists one record per CDR3 protein. The sample lists approximately 20,000 distinct CDR3 sequences, under 3.5% occurring once. Regarding time point: sample taken at primary tumor resection. The cohort: around 79 early-stage, untreated non-small cell lung cancer patients. Researchers sequenced whole RNA taken from tumor, nontumor lung or frozen PBMC without sorting. This clonotype showed up many times. The antigen remains unidentified. V shed 5 bases and J 6 bases; nucleotides not matched to a gene: 9. The germline gives CDR1 SGHTA, CDR2 FQGNSA. The CDR3 is 15 residues long.

J is TRBJ1-2 and V is TRBV7-2; 10 positions match TRBD1. The sequence derives from a male donor with early-stage non-small cell lung cancer. The sample was lung tumor tissue, taken at surgery. CDR3 DNA sequence: TGTGCCAGCAGCCCCTCCGTTGGGACAGGGGATGGCTACACCTTC. The encoded protein is CASSPSVGTGDGYTF.